The 24 T cell receptor beta chains below all came from one sample that was sequenced in a study of T-cell memory formation after mild COVID-19. TCRdb called the 5' RACE reads again in MiXCR, with one record for every CDR3 protein. Among over 130,000 distinct CDR3 sequences listed, around 14% were seen once. What was sequenced was PBMCs or a T cell subset sorted from them (not recorded which). These receptors were taken from an adult woman who had mild COVID-19 (a few samples of this study predate the infection). Cell type and time point are not known.

The genes are TRBV27 and TRBJ2-1, with TRBD2 as a possible D gene (6 bases). Germline V gene lookup returns CDR1 MNHEY and CDR2 SMNVEV (reference sequence). This CDR3 has 16 amino acids. The ends were cut back, 3 bases at V and 8 bases at J, with 20 bases in the middle. CDR3 nucleotides: TGTGCCAGCAGTTTGGCGGACTATAGGGCTGAGGATGAGCAGTTCTTC. Protein product: CASSLADYRAEDEQFF.

This clonotype was seen a few times. The genes are TRBV20-1 and TRBJ2-7; TRBD2 agrees at 11 bases. CDR3 length: 16 residues. V shed 2 bases, J shed 1 base, and the junction held 7 bases outside the gene matches. Germline V gives CDR1 DFQATT, CDR2 SNEGSKA (reference sequence). The CDR3 loop reads CSARQLLAGVSYEQYF. The DNA of the CDR3 is TGCAGTGCTAGACAACTACTAGCGGGGGTTTCCTACGAGCAGTACTTC.

The chain carries TRBV25-1 and TRBJ2-2; D perhaps matches TRBD2 (6 bases). This CDR3 has 14 amino acids. V dropped 8 bases and J dropped 0 bases, with 10 bases sitting between them. CDR1 and CDR2 (germline): MGHDK, SYGVNS. The CDR3 nucleotides read TGTGCCAGCTCATGGGGGGCGAACACCGGGGAGCTGTTTTTT. Its translation: CASSWGANTGELFF.

The V and J genes are TRBV11-3 and TRBJ1-1; D gene uncertain. V was clipped by 2 bases and J by 1 base, with 17 bases between them. In germline, CDR1 is SGHNT, CDR2 YENEEA. CDR3 size: 17 residues. Written as DNA, the CDR3 is TGTGCCAGCAGCTTATTGACGCCCTTTCGCACGAACACTGAAGCTTTCTTT. Its translation is CASSLLTPFRTNTEAFF.

J is TRBJ1-1 and V is TRBV2; D gene unclear. V was shortened by 9 bases and J by 2 bases, with 13 bases between the two germline ends. Germline-derived CDR1 and CDR2 are SNHLY and FYNNEI. CDR3 length equals 13 residues. CDR3 in DNA: TGTGCCAGACCTTCGGGCCTTAACACTGAAGCTTTCTTT. It codes for CARPSGLNTEAFF.

V is TRBV2 and J is TRBJ2-5; D is possibly TRBD2 (6 bases). Trimming took 1 base from V and 5 from J, leaving 11 bases between them. The V gene's germline CDR1 is SNHLY and CDR2 FYNNEI. The CDR3 is 14 amino acids. Here the CDR3 reads CASSEVGGFETQYF. The DNA for the CDR3 is TGTGCCAGCAGTGAAGTAGGAGGGTTCGAGACCCAGTACTTC.

In its sample, this clonotype was seen a few times. V is TRBV5-8 and J is TRBJ2-7; possibly TRBD1 or TRBD2 for D (5 bases each). Germline V gene data show CDR1 as SGHTS and CDR2 as YDEGEE. V was cut by 4 bases and J by 3 bases, with 17 bases left in between. The CDR3 has 15 residues. CDR3 amino acids: CASSAQPRDGYEQYF. For the CDR3, the DNA is TGTGCCAGCAGCGCTCAACCCCGGGACGGCTACGAGCAGTACTTC.

This clonotype was seen only a few times. This chain links TRBV29-1 with TRBJ1-1; D perhaps matches TRBD1 (5 bases). Germline V gene sequence: CDR1 SQVTM, CDR2 ANQGSEA. This CDR3 spans 14 amino acids. Trimming pared 3 bases from V and 2 bases from J, leaving 13 bases between. In nucleotides, the CDR3 is TGCAGCGTTGAGGGGCCCTACAGTAACACTGAAGCTTTCTTT. It translates to CSVEGPYSNTEAFF. The whole variable domain, remainder taken from reference TRBV29-1 and TRBJ1-1, is SAVISQKPSRDICQRGTSLTIQCQVDSQVTMMFWYRQQPGQSLTLIATANQGSEATYESGFVIDKFPISRPNLTFSTLTVSNMSPEDSSIYLCSVEGPYSNTEAFFGQGTRLTVV.

The sample holds many counts of this clonotype. The rearrangement uses TRBV12-3 or TRBV12-4 and TRBJ2-1; D is perhaps TRBD2 (6 bases). The CDR3 has 16 amino acids. V lost 3 bases to trimming and J lost 0 bases, with 12 bases between them. CDR3 region: CASSLGRGSSYNEQFF. CDR3 DNA: TGTGCCAGCAGTTTGGGTCGGGGGAGCTCCTACAATGAGCAGTTCTTC.

A few counts support this clonotype. The chain carries TRBV4-1 and TRBJ2-7, with D perhaps TRBD1 (6 bases). The CDR3 sequence is 18 residues long. Germline loops: CDR1 MGHRA, CDR2 YSYEKL. The ends were cut back, 4 bases at V and 0 bases at J, with 22 bases in the middle. CDR3 in DNA: TGCGCCAGCAGCCCCGCGGCGGGCTTCAGGGGAAGCTCCTACGAGCAGTACTTC. Amino acids: CASSPAAGFRGSSYEQYF.

This clonotype turned up a few times. The chain links TRBV27 to TRBJ2-1; weak D call: TRBD2 (5 bases). V was trimmed by 5 bases and J by 4 bases, leaving 18 bases between them. Germline V gene data show CDR1 as MNHEY and CDR2 as SMNVEV (reference sequence). The CDR3 is made up of 16 amino acids. The CDR3 DNA is TGTGCCAGCAGTCCCGGACTCTACCCTCCGTACAATGAGCAGTTCTTC. This codes for CASSPGLYPPYNEQFF.

This clonotype has ten or more counts. The J gene is TRBJ2-5, the V gene TRBV29-1; 12 bases match TRBD2. The CDR3 loop spans 18 amino acids. Germline V CDR1 and CDR2: SQVTM, ANQGSEA. The trim removed 4 bases at V and 3 bases at J, leaving 15 bases unmatched. Here the CDR3 reads CSVGVPEPLAGGKETQYF. The CDR3 region has the DNA TGCAGCGTTGGAGTTCCCGAACCCCTAGCGGGAGGGAAAGAGACCCAGTACTTC.

This clonotype showed up just a few times. The chain links TRBV5-1 to TRBJ2-2; D may be TRBD1 or TRBD2 (6 bases each). Germline CDR1 and CDR2: SGHRS and YFSETQ. V lost 2 bases and J 0 bases, leaving 14 bases between the germline ends. This CDR3 contains 17 residues. The CDR3 is CASSLGDGGPNTGELFF. CDR3 coding DNA: TGCGCCAGCAGCTTAGGAGACGGGGGCCCGAACACCGGGGAGCTGTTTTTT.

The CDR3, as DNA: TGCAGTGCCCCCGGGACTAGCGGGGAAGAGACCCAGTACTTC. It specifies CSAPGTSGEETQYF. The chain employs TRBV20-1 and TRBJ2-5, with TRBD2 matching over 13 bases. The CDR3 extends over 14 amino acids. Germline trimming cut 6 bases from V and 3 bases from J; bases unmatched to any gene: 4. CDR1 and CDR2 (germline): DFQATT, SNEGSKA (reference sequence).

J is TRBJ2-7 and V is TRBV5-1, with 7 bases identical to TRBD1. After removal of 2 bases from V and 4 bases from J, the junction contained 12 bases not matched to a gene. CDR3 length equals 16 residues. Germline V lookup: CDR1 SGHRS, CDR2 YFSETQ. In nucleotides, the CDR3 is TGCGCCAGCAGCTTTGACAGGGTATTGGGATCTTACGAGCAGTACTTC. Amino acid sequence: CASSFDRVLGSYEQYF.

This clonotype has a handful of counts. The chain has TRBV11-2 and TRBJ2-7; possible D gene TRBD1, 6 bases. The CDR3 consists of 14 residues. Looked up from germline, CDR1 is SGHAT and CDR2 is FQNNGV. V gave up 4 bases and J gave up 3 bases, with 13 bases separating them. CDR3 coding DNA: TGTGCCAGCAGCTCCCCGGGACAAAGCTACGAGCAGTACTTC. This codes for CASSSPGQSYEQYF.

The chain is built from TRBV27 and TRBJ1-2; no definite D call. CDR3 length: 14 amino acids. The V gene's germline CDR1 is MNHEY and CDR2 SMNVEV (reference sequence). The V end was cut by 2 bases, the J end by 4 bases, with 11 bases between. CDR3 nucleotide sequence: TGTGCCAGCAGTTTAATTTCGGGAGGCTATGGCTACACCTTC. Its translation is CASSLISGGYGYTF.

The chain is built from TRBV2 and TRBJ2-3; possibly TRBD2 for D (6 bases). Trimming left V 9 bases short and J 0 bases short, with 7 bases between. Germline loops: CDR1 SNHLY, CDR2 FYNNEI. The CDR3 is 12 residues long. In DNA form, the CDR3 reads TGTGCCAGGGGACTGAGCACAGATACGCAGTATTTT. Translation gives CARGLSTDTQYF.

This chain links TRBV7-3 with TRBJ2-3, with 12 bases that match TRBD2. V lost 5 bases and J lost 2; bases outside the gene matches: 5. CDR3 size: 16 residues. Germline CDR1 and CDR2: SGHTA and FQGTGA. This CDR3 is CASSRGLAGNTDTQYF. The CDR3, as DNA: TGTGCCAGCAGCCGTGGACTAGCGGGAAACACAGATACGCAGTATTTT. Supplemented by reference TRBV7-3 and TRBJ2-3, the full variable domain reads GAGVSQTPSNKVTEKGKYVELRCDPISGHTALYWYRQSLGQGPEFLIYFQGTGAADDSGLPNDRFFAVRPEGSVSTLKIQRTERGDSAVYLCASSRGLAGNTDTQYFGPGTRLTVL.

This clonotype was counted ten times or more. J is TRBJ2-3 and V is TRBV7-2; no reliable D call. There are 16 residues in the CDR3. From germline, CDR1 is SGHTA and CDR2 FQGNSA. The V end lost 2 bases, the J end lost 0 bases, and 12 bases lay between the germline ends. The CDR3 region has the DNA TGTGCCAGCAGCTTAATTGGAGCTTTTAGCACAGATACGCAGTATTTT. The encoded protein is CASSLIGAFSTDTQYF.

The V call is TRBV27, the J call TRBJ2-7; D is undetermined. V was shortened by 2 bases and J by 4 bases, with 9 bases between the two germline ends. The CDR3 has 13 residues. Germline V lookup: CDR1 MNHEY, CDR2 SMNVEV (reference sequence). This chain's CDR3 is CASSLNSGYEQYF. The DNA for the CDR3 is TGTGCCAGCAGTTTAAATTCGGGTTACGAGCAGTACTTC.

The table lists this clonotype with a count of one. The chain employs TRBV7-9 and TRBJ2-7, with D possibly TRBD2 on 5 matching bases. CDR1 and CDR2 (germline): SEHNR, FQNEAQ (reference sequence). This CDR3 has 14 residues. The V gene lost 4 bases and the J gene lost 2 bases, with 12 bases spanning the gap. The CDR3 loop is CASSSSGEPYEQYF. The CDR3 region has the DNA TGTGCCAGCAGCTCCAGCGGTGAACCCTACGAGCAGTACTTC.

V gene TRBV7-9 combines with J gene TRBJ1-2; D is uncertain. The CDR3 is 14 amino acids. V was pared by 2 bases and J by 4 bases, with 11 bases between. Germline lookup yields CDR1 SEHNR and CDR2 FQNEAQ (reference sequence). The CDR3 sequence is CASSLSSPGYGYTF. As DNA, the CDR3 is TGTGCCAGCAGCTTATCCTCCCCGGGCTATGGCTACACCTTC.

The rearrangement uses TRBV6-5 and TRBJ2-6; D gene uncertain. CDR1 is MNHEY and CDR2 is SVGAGI in the germline V gene. V was cut by 10 bases and J by 5 bases, with 6 bases left in between. This CDR3 is built from 11 residues. The CDR3 bases are TGTGCCACAGGAAGGGCCAACGTCCTGACTTTC. Translation gives CATGRANVLTF.